These 26 T cell receptor beta chains were sequenced from one sample in a study of cytomegalovirus exposure and HLA in healthy donors. Here immunoSEQ multiplex PCR was the method, and the copy in TCRdb shows in-frame clones only, minus some. The repertoire has more than 130,000 clones, just over 85% of them found once; the top ten carry 7% to 9%. The sequenced material came from PBMCs. The receptors come from a woman aged 18 to 35 in good health and CMV-seropositive.

Remarks on this clone: The sample has other DNA sequences that encode this CDR3 too. The rearrangement uses TRBV5-1 and TRBJ1-4; D is possibly TRBD1 (5 bases). The V end was cut by 0 bases, the J end by 7 bases, with 13 bases between. Germline CDR1 is SGHRS and CDR2 is YFSETQ. The CDR3 is 15 amino acids. The CDR3 DNA sequence: TGCGCCAGCAGCTTGGCCGGGGGTAGGGGTGAAAAACTGTTTTTT. Translating it yields CASSLAGGRGEKLFF.

The V call is TRBV6-1, the J call TRBJ2-2, with D maybe TRBD1 (5 bases). Trimming removed 6 bases at V and 5 bases at J, with 16 bases between. Germline values: CDR1 MNHNS, CDR2 SASEGT. The CDR3 totals 15 residues. In DNA form, the CDR3 reads TGTGCCAGCAGCGGACACCCTACAGGAACCGGGGAGCTGTTTTTT. Its protein product is CASSGHPTGTGELFF.

The J gene is TRBJ2-6, the V gene TRBV2; 9 nucleotides line up with TRBD1. The CDR3 runs 15 residues. The germline V gene encodes CDR1 SNHLY and CDR2 FYNNEI. V dropped 8 bases and J dropped 4; count of bases not matched to a gene: 6. In nucleotides, the CDR3 is TGTGCCAGCGGGGACAGGGTGAGAGGGGCCAACGTCCTGACTTTC. Translation gives CASGDRVRGANVLTF.

This chain links TRBV9 with TRBJ1-5; D not resolved. The CDR3 is 15 amino acids. Germline lookup yields CDR1 SGDLS and CDR2 YYNGEE. The V and J ends lost 4 bases and 6 bases respectively, with 17 bases between them. CDR3 in DNA: TGTGCCAGCAGCACCGGGTCCTCGAGAGCTCAGCCCCAGCATTTT. This sequence encodes CASSTGSSRAQPQHF.

The V and J genes are TRBV6-5 and TRBJ1-4; no clear D gene. The CDR3 consists of 14 residues. V dropped 2 bases and J dropped 7 bases, with 11 bases sitting between them. Germline V gene sequence: CDR1 MNHEY, CDR2 SVGAGI. This CDR3 is CASSYAARSEKLFF. Here the CDR3 DNA reads TGTGCCAGCAGTTACGCCGCGAGGAGTGAAAAACTGTTTTTT.

The genes are TRBV29-1 and TRBJ2-3, with 7 bases identical to TRBD2. From germline, CDR1 is SQVTM and CDR2 ANQGSEA. With 4 bases clipped from V and 0 bases from J, the junction kept 7 bases outside the gene matches. The CDR3 contains 15 residues. This CDR3 is CSVVVAGGSTDTQYF. The CDR3 DNA sequence: TGCAGCGTTGTTGTAGCGGGTGGAAGCACAGATACGCAGTATTTT.

The chain employs TRBV28 and TRBJ2-3; D uncertain. The CDR3 covers 14 residues. Trimming removed 2 bases from V and 2 bases from J, with 8 bases in between. Per the germline V gene, CDR1 is MDHEN and CDR2 is SYDVKM. CDR3 bases: TGTGCCAGCAGTTTAGGGCAGGACACAGATACGCAGTATTTT. The encoded protein is CASSLGQDTDTQYF.

This clone was detected only once. The chain combines TRBV10-3 with TRBJ1-1, with D unresolved. V gave up 2 bases and J gave up 9 bases, with 10 bases separating them. The CDR3 covers 12 residues. Germline CDR1 and CDR2: ENHRY and SYGVKD. The CDR3: CAISELAVKAFF. CDR3 DNA: TGTGCCATCAGTGAGCTGGCAGTTAAAGCTTTCTTT.

The CDR3 DNA sequence: TGTGCCAGCAGTGAAGCGCTTCGCAGGGGGCTGAGTAATGAGCAGTTCTTC. It is translated as CASSEALRRGLSNEQFF. This chain connects TRBV6-1 to TRBJ2-1, with 8 bases aligning to TRBD1. The CDR3 is 17 residues long. V lost 0 bases, J lost 7 bases, and 11 bases stayed unmatched. CDR1 and CDR2 from the germline V gene are MNHNS and SASEGT.

The rearrangement uses TRBV27 and TRBJ2-3; 10 bases match TRBD2. Germline CDR1 reads MNHEY; CDR2 reads SMNVEV (reference sequence). Unmatched junction bases numbered 30, after V lost 5 bases and J lost 4 bases. The length of the CDR3 is 23 residues. In DNA, the CDR3 is TGTGCCAGCAGTCTTACCCCTCCTCGACTAGCGGGCCTGGGGCTGTCCCTCTCAGATACGCAGTATTTT. Translated, it gives CASSLTPPRLAGLGLSLSDTQYF.

This clone has a count of ten or more. The chain uses TRBV6-5 and TRBJ1-2; 8 positions match TRBD1. The CDR3 sequence is 14 residues long. V lost 7 bases to trimming and J lost 4 bases; unmatched junction nucleotides: 8. Germline CDR1 reads MNHEY; CDR2 reads SVGAGI. The CDR3 nucleotides are TGTGCCAGCAATACCGGGACAGGACCCTATGGCTACACCTTC. Amino acids: CASNTGTGPYGYTF.

The chain joins TRBV5-1 to TRBJ2-2; D is unresolved. The CDR3 sequence is 16 residues long. The V end lost 1 base, the J end lost 1 base, and 11 bases lay between the germline ends. Germline CDR1 is SGHRS and CDR2 is YFSETQ. This CDR3 reads CASSLSETRNTGELFF. CDR3 in DNA: TGCGCCAGCAGCTTGTCAGAGACACGGAACACCGGGGAGCTGTTTTTT. The complete variable domain, with remaining parts taken from reference TRBV5-1 and TRBJ2-2, reads KAGVTQTPRYLIKTRGQQVTLSCSPISGHRSVSWYQQTPGQGLQFLFEYFSETQRNKGNFPGRFSGRQFSNSRSEMNVSTLELGDSALYLCASSLSETRNTGELFFGEGSRLTVL.

This CDR3 is CASSEVNIYEQYF. DNA of the CDR3: TGTGCCAGCAGTGAAGTAAATATCTACGAGCAGTACTTC. The V gene is TRBV6-1, the J gene TRBJ2-7; the D is unclear. Trimming removed 1 base at V and 3 bases at J, with 7 bases between. The CDR3 runs to 13 residues. Germline CDR1 and CDR2: MNHNS and SASEGT.

The J gene is TRBJ1-4, the V gene TRBV5-6; 7 nucleotides line up with TRBD1. V lost 0 bases to trimming and J lost 5 bases; unmatched junction nucleotides: 13. The V gene's germline CDR1 is SGHDT and CDR2 YYEEEE. The CDR3 is made up of 18 amino acids. CDR3 sequence reads: CASSLEGADFNPNEKLFF. The CDR3 nucleotides are TGTGCCAGCAGCTTGGAGGGGGCCGACTTCAATCCGAATGAAAAACTGTTTTTT. Full variable domain (missing parts from reference TRBV5-6 and TRBJ1-4): DAGVTQSPTHLIKTRGQQVTLRCSPKSGHDTVSWYQQALGQGPQFIFQYYEEEERQRGNFPDRFSGHQFPNYSSELNVNALLLGDSALYLCASSLEGADFNPNEKLFFGSGTQLSVL.

The chain employs TRBV5-1 and TRBJ2-7, with 12 nucleotides matching TRBD1. Unmatched junction bases numbered 15, after V lost 4 bases and J lost 7 bases. This CDR3 has 17 residues. Germline V gene sequence: CDR1 SGHRS, CDR2 YFSETQ. The chain's CDR3 is CASSLTTDGTGGREQYF. The CDR3 coding sequence is TGCGCCAGCAGCCTAACGACCGATGGGACAGGGGGCAGGGAGCAGTACTTC. Based on the CDR3 plus reference TRBV5-1 and TRBJ2-7, the full variable domain is KAGVTQTPRYLIKTRGQQVTLSCSPISGHRSVSWYQQTPGQGLQFLFEYFSETQRNKGNFPGRFSGRQFSNSRSEMNVSTLELGDSALYLCASSLTTDGTGGREQYFGPGTRLTVT.

The gene calls are TRBV27 and TRBJ1-1; D not resolved. This CDR3 region has 16 residues. In germline, CDR1 is MNHEY, CDR2 SMNVEV (reference sequence). The V end lost 5 bases, the J end lost 4 bases, and 20 bases lay between the germline ends. CDR3 region: CASSPLPRPRGTEAFF. CDR3 sequence (DNA): TGTGCCAGCAGTCCCCTACCACGTCCTCGGGGCACTGAAGCTTTCTTT.

The chain employs TRBV6-5 and TRBJ1-6; 7 bases agree with TRBD1. Germline values: CDR1 MNHEY, CDR2 SVGAGI. The CDR3 sequence is 14 residues long. The V gene end was trimmed by 5 bases and the J gene end by 14 bases; junction bases not matched to a gene: 12. CDR3 coding DNA: TGTGCCAGCAGTAAGACAGGGCCCATCGCAACCCTCCACTTT. Translated: CASSKTGPIATLHF.

The chain carries TRBV5-1 and TRBJ1-2; D possibly corresponds to TRBD1 (6 bases). V lost 0 bases and J lost 4, with 10 bases in between. The germline CDR1 and CDR2 sequences are SGHRS and YFSETQ. CDR3 length: 14 residues. The CDR3 loop reads CASSLDRASYGYTF. The CDR3 DNA reads TGCGCCAGCAGCTTGGACAGGGCGAGCTATGGCTACACCTTC.

V gene TRBV11-2 combines with J gene TRBJ1-1, with D hard to call. The germline gives CDR1 SGHAT, CDR2 FQNNGV. This CDR3 is built from 15 residues. With 4 bases removed from V and 6 bases from J, the gap between germline ends came to 18 bases. CDR3 in DNA: TGTGCCAGCAGCTCATTTACCCGGGATCGCGCTGAAGCTTTCTTT. Translated: CASSSFTRDRAEAFF.

The V call is TRBV28, the J call TRBJ1-6; D is uncertain. V was shortened by 6 bases and J by 8 bases, with 20 bases between the two germline ends. CDR1 is MDHEN and CDR2 is SYDVKM in the germline V gene. This CDR3 comprises 16 residues. The CDR3 protein is CASRLASEGAYSPLHF. The CDR3 DNA sequence: TGTGCCAGCAGGCTGGCGTCAGAAGGAGCATATTCACCCCTCCACTTT.

The chain carries TRBV2 and TRBJ2-5; 8 nucleotides match TRBD1. The junction had 7 bases not matched to a gene; V was cut back by 2 bases and J by 5 bases. The germline gives CDR1 SNHLY, CDR2 FYNNEI. This CDR3 spans 15 amino acids. The CDR3 nucleotides read TGTGCCAGCAGTGAACAATCGACAGGGGCTGAGACCCAGTACTTC. Translated: CASSEQSTGAETQYF.

In this sample, this clone turned up once. The rearrangement uses TRBV30 and TRBJ1-2, with unresolved D. Per germline, CDR1 GTSNPN and CDR2 SVGIG (reference sequence). This CDR3 has 13 residues. V was cut by 5 bases and J by 2 bases, with 12 bases left in between. The CDR3 DNA sequence: TGTGCCTGGGGCGAGGGCGCAAACTATGGCTACACCTTC. Amino acids: CAWGEGANYGYTF.

The J gene is TRBJ1-3, the V gene TRBV29-1, with a weak D call TRBD1 (5 bases). This CDR3 has 15 amino acids. V was cut by 0 bases and J by 3 bases, with 12 bases left in between. CDR1 and CDR2 from the germline V gene are SQVTM and ANQGSEA. The CDR3 spells CSVEDRGTGGNTIYF. The CDR3 region has the DNA TGCAGCGTTGAAGATCGAGGGACTGGTGGAAACACCATATATTTT.

This chain joins TRBV14 and TRBJ1-2; D not certain. CDR1 is SGHDN and CDR2 is FVKESK in the germline V gene. V lost 6 bases to trimming and J lost 6 bases, with 14 bases between them. There are 13 residues in the CDR3. CDR3 loop: CASRRGRVDGYTF. In nucleotides, the CDR3 is TGTGCCAGCAGACGGGGTCGCGTCGATGGCTACACCTTC. The variable domain in full, with the rest retrieved from reference TRBV14 and TRBJ1-2, is EAGVTQFPSHSVIEKGQTVTLRCDPISGHDNLYWYRRVMGKEIKFLLHFVKESKQDESGMPNNRFLAERTGGTYSTLKVQPAELEDSGVYFCASRRGRVDGYTFGSGTRLTVV.

V usage is TRBV19 and J usage is TRBJ2-7, with 10 bases that match TRBD1. Per the germline V gene, CDR1 is LNHDA and CDR2 is SQIVND (reference sequence). This CDR3 comprises 15 residues. V dropped 4 bases and J dropped 5; count of bases not matched to a gene: 8. The CDR3 here is CASSKRDRGRNEQYF. CDR3 DNA sequence: TGTGCCAGTAGTAAACGGGACAGGGGACGGAACGAGCAGTACTTC.

This clone has a single count. The CDR3 coding sequence is TGTGCCAGCAGGCGGACTTATCTCCGCAATGAGCAGTTCTTC. Protein: CASRRTYLRNEQFF. The chain joins TRBV2 to TRBJ2-1; D is perhaps TRBD2 (5 bases). Germline V gene data show CDR1 as SNHLY and CDR2 as FYNNEI. The CDR3 length is 14 residues. V gave up 6 bases and J gave up 6 bases, with 15 bases separating them.